The entry below gives a single T cell receptor (beta chain) sequence along with its context. No antigen is known for it. No base quality values were provided; no much bigger clone lies one nucleotide off. Using the deep immunoSEQ assay, TCR CDR3 regions were amplified from genomic DNA by multiplex PCR. For each cell subset, the extracted genomic DNA was distributed evenly across all wells of several immunoSEQ 96-well plates, and each plate served as one replicate. For sorted subsets, approximately 190 ng of genomic DNA, equivalent to 25,000 to 35,000 T cell genomes, went into each replicate PCR. Purified libraries were quantified with a Qubit 3.0 fluorometer, sized on a Bioanalyzer 2100, and re-quantified with the KAPA Library Quantification kit. Every immunoSEQ 96-well plate was sequenced on a dedicated single-read 150-cycle Illumina NextSeq 550 flow cell. Processing in the source paper ran as follows. Because only junctional sequences without quality scores were contained in the immunoSEQ output, filtering matching that applied to full-length reads could not be performed. To assign V/J genes and CDR3, sequences were annotated using PyIR, a Python wrapper for IgBLAST v1.9, with IMGT germline references. Reads were removed for weak V/J assignments (E-value above 1e-6), missing CDR3, stop codons, out-of-frame junctions, or ambiguous translated residues. V3J clonotypes were defined as sequences sharing an identical inferred V gene, J gene, and CDR3 amino acid sequence. To compute the percentage overlap between repertoires, the number of shared unique clonotypes was divided by the size of the smaller repertoire. Repertoire richness was assessed with RTK rarefaction, the Chao1 estimator, and Recon v2.1 estimates of unobserved clonotypes. OLGA was used to compute generation probabilities for all TCRbeta clonotypes that the gDNA method yielded from a few donors. TCRdb obtained this table from immuneACCESS and retained in-frame rearrangements with V and J assigned. These tables miss some clones; where compared with another copy, unresolved V genes account for less than half of the shortfall, and the remainder is unexplained. That table supplies the V and J calls and clone size; D and trimming were determined from the DNA. Counted in this sample were under 200,000 clones; about 93% of them appeared once. The ten largest clones take up about 0.07% of the sample.

This record comes from a study of shared clonotypes between healthy human individuals (dated by TCRdb to the early 2020s). Describing the broader study: The cohort comprised a couple of women and a few men aged 18 to 49 years. Leukapheresis yielded between about 0.85 and 9.5 billion PBMCs per donor. Libraries were prepared and TCR repertoires were sequenced by different laboratories using diverse techniques, in order to increase sequencing depth and limit assay-specific biases. To estimate repertoire size and how much clonotypes are shared between individuals, the study performed deep sequencing of blood TCR repertoires from a few healthy adults. For each donor, CD4 naive and CD4 memory were each given three plates, CD8 naive was given two plates, and CD8 memory was given one plate. What the work shows at the level of the full study, not this receptor alone: Compared with non-shared clonotypes, the clonotypes found in all four sorted-subset donors had higher generation probabilities. Even with the large sequencing depth, rarefaction of the sorted-subset datasets indicated that sequencing was incomplete. Across a handful of donors, approximately 5% of naive CD4, 3% to 4% of naive CD8, approximately 2.5% of memory CD4, and about 0.4% of memory CD8 clonotypes were shared. Based on pairwise subsampling, the degree of clonotype sharing among donors was expected to be affected by sequencing depth. The small number of donors limited the genetic and exposure-history diversity represented. Sampling was restricted to blood, and TCR repertoires in tissue are likely to differ from TCR repertoires in blood. Estimated clonotype richness was generally larger for naive than for memory subsets.

Trimmed from V: 2 bases; trimmed from J: 9 bases; junction bases lacking a gene match: 10. Taken from cysteine to phenylalanine, the CDR3 has 15 residues. The retained sequence is limited to the CDR3, 45 bases, with the frame set at the first base. The germline V gene (reference sequence) specifies MNHEY as CDR1 and SMNVEV as CDR2. The donors were healthy, HIV-negative adults who had no recently reported acute infections or vaccinations. Only Caucasian adults living in Nashville, Tennessee, USA were represented among the donors. CD4+ T cells were enriched by magnetic negative selection; naive cells were then positively selected on CD45RA, and the negative fraction formed the memory subset. After blood collection by leukapheresis, PBMCs were isolated using Ficoll-Histopaque density gradient centrifugation and then cryopreserved in the vapor phase of liquid nitrogen. Analytical flow cytometry was used to check the purity and quantity of each magnetically sorted T cell population. From each sorted fraction, genomic DNA was isolated and quantified by UV absorbance on a Nanodrop 2000c.

The sequencing input was naive CD4+ T cells sorted from blood. What this sample's cell subset or site label stands for: CD45RA+ positively selected. The sequence is built from TRBV27 and TRBJ2-1; 7 bases in the junction line up with TRBD2. The TCR originated in a young woman in good health. The CDR3 reads as follows: CASSLRGGRLSEQFF. At the DNA level, the sequence is TGTGCCAGCAGTTTAAGGGGCGGGAGACTGAGTGAGCAGTTCTTC.